The 14 T cell receptor beta chains given below trace back to one sample, sequenced in a study of long-term antiretroviral therapy in people with HIV. It was version v3.0 of the immunoSEQ assay that was run at survey level. Using immunoSEQ multiplex PCR, the repertoire was profiled, and TCRdb retains in-frame clones only, with some absent. The top ten hold around a quarter of the sample, which has just over 8,500 clones, 60% to 85% seen once. The sample in question was unsorted PBMCs, obtained 0.6 years before starting antiretroviral therapy. These receptors all come from a man aged 40-55 years with HIV.

The genes are TRBV5-1 and TRBJ2-3; 8 bases match TRBD1. The CDR3 has 14 amino acids. From germline, CDR1 is SGHRS and CDR2 YFSETQ. V shed 0 bases and J 5 bases; nucleotides not matched to a gene: 2. The CDR3 sequence is CASSLVQGGDTQYF. The CDR3, as DNA: TGCGCCAGCAGCTTGGTACAGGGGGGAGATACGCAGTATTTT.

The chain uses TRBV18 and TRBJ1-6; TRBD1 matches at 8 bases. Germline V gene lookup returns CDR1 KGHSH and CDR2 LQKENI. V dropped 4 bases and J dropped 9; count of bases not matched to a gene: 11. The CDR3 covers 16 residues. CDR3 in amino acids: CASSRETGAIGSPLHF. The CDR3 DNA reads as TGTGCCAGCTCACGGGAGACAGGGGCGATCGGTTCACCCCTCCACTTT.

The chain combines TRBV10-1 with TRBJ2-3, with 10 bases identical to TRBD1. The length of the CDR3 is 13 residues. V was clipped by 9 bases and J by 5 bases; unmatched bases: 5. The germline gives CDR1 WNHNN, CDR2 SYGVQD (reference sequence). The CDR3 is CASAGTGVDTQYF. The CDR3 region has the DNA TGCGCCAGTGCCGGGACAGGGGTAGATACGCAGTATTTT.

This clone was seen just once. This chain links TRBV6-5 with TRBJ1-6; 8 positions agree with TRBD1. The CDR3 length is 14 residues. CDR1 and CDR2 (germline): MNHEY, SVGAGI. J gave up 6 bases and V 5 bases, and 3 bases lay outside the gene matches. The CDR3 spells CASSRTGTNSPLHF. CDR3 bases: TGTGCCAGCAGTCGGACAGGGACTAATTCACCCCTCCACTTT.

The chain has TRBV7-9 and TRBJ1-1, with a tentative D call TRBD1 (5 bases). CDR1 and CDR2 (germline): SEHNR, FQNEAQ (reference sequence). This CDR3 contains 15 residues. The germline V and J ends were trimmed by 5 bases and 2 bases, with 15 bases remaining between them. CDR3 protein: CASSPPGGRNTEAFF. The CDR3, as DNA: TGTGCCAGCAGCCCCCCCGGGGGGAGAAACACTGAAGCTTTCTTT.

This chain uses TRBV5-1 with TRBJ1-6; 10 bases map to TRBD1. The germline CDR1 and CDR2 sequences are SGHRS and YFSETQ. The ends lost 4 bases at V and 9 bases at J; junction bases unmatched: 4. The CDR3 covers 14 residues. As DNA, the CDR3 is TGCGCCAGCAGCCCCGGGACAGGGGTTTCACCCCTCCACTTT. This codes for CASSPGTGVSPLHF.

The chain combines TRBV6-1 with TRBJ2-7; no clear D. The CDR3 totals 11 residues. The V gene lost 5 bases and the J gene lost 4 bases, with 6 bases spanning the gap. Germline V gene lookup returns CDR1 MNHNS and CDR2 SASEGT. CDR3: CASSRAYEQYF. The CDR3, as DNA: TGTGCCAGCAGTCGAGCATACGAGCAGTACTTC.

This clone was counted once. The rearrangement uses TRBV27 and TRBJ1-5; 8 nucleotides match TRBD1. V lost 5 bases to trimming and J lost 3 bases; unmatched junction nucleotides: 6. The length of the CDR3 is 15 residues. CDR1 MNHEY and CDR2 SMNVEV come from the germline V gene (reference sequence). The CDR3 DNA reads as TGTGCCAGCAGTACCTCGACAGGGGCCAATCAGCCCCAGCATTTT. The encoded protein is CASSTSTGANQPQHF.

The rearrangement uses TRBV5-4 and TRBJ2-7, with TRBD1 matching 9 bases. V shed 4 bases and J 4 bases; nucleotides not matched to a gene: 3. In germline, CDR1 is SGHNT, CDR2 YYREEE (reference sequence). The CDR3 loop spans 13 amino acids. CDR3 region: CASSDGQGYEQYF. CDR3 DNA sequence: TGTGCCAGCAGCGACGGACAGGGGTACGAGCAGTACTTC.

This chain connects TRBV19 to TRBJ1-5; 8 bases match TRBD1. Per germline, CDR1 LNHDA and CDR2 SQIVND (reference sequence). CDR3 length equals 16 residues. Trimming took 1 base from V and 0 from J; bases not matched to a gene: 2. CDR3 nucleotides: TGTGCCAGTAGTATAGGGACAGGGCGTAGCAATCAGCCCCAGCATTTT. It yields the protein CASSIGTGRSNQPQHF. The full variable domain, rest sourced from reference TRBV19 and TRBJ1-5, is DGGITQSPKYLFRKEGQNVTLSCEQNLNHDAMYWYRQDPGQGLRLIYYSQIVNDFQKGDIAEGYSVSREKKESFPLTVTSAQKNPTAFYLCASSIGTGRSNQPQHFGDGTRLSIL.

The chain is built from TRBV7-9 and TRBJ1-1; D is possibly TRBD1 (5 bases). Trimming left V 2 bases short and J 3 bases short, with 10 bases between. CDR1 SEHNR and CDR2 FQNEAQ come from the germline V gene (reference sequence). This CDR3 is built from 14 residues. The CDR3 region has the DNA TGTGCCAGCAGCTTACAGGGTACGTACACTGAAGCTTTCTTT. It is translated as CASSLQGTYTEAFF.

The chain employs TRBV19 and TRBJ1-2; D ambiguous. CDR3 length equals 17 residues. The V gene lost 2 bases and the J gene lost 4 bases, with 20 bases spanning the gap. CDR1 LNHDA and CDR2 SQIVND come from the germline V gene (reference sequence). CDR3 region: CASSISEYYAGSYGYTF. CDR3 bases: TGTGCCAGTAGTATATCCGAGTATTATGCGGGGTCCTATGGCTACACCTTC.

The V call is TRBV7-9, the J call TRBJ2-7; D is undetermined. The germline V gene has CDR1 SEHNR and CDR2 FQNEAQ (reference sequence). Trimming left V 3 bases short and J 1 base short, with 4 bases between. The length of the CDR3 is 12 residues. The CDR3 loop reads CASSLGSYEQYF. The CDR3 DNA reads as TGTGCCAGCAGCTTGGGATCCTACGAGCAGTACTTC.

In its sample, this clone was seen a few times. V gene TRBV10-2 combines with J gene TRBJ1-2, with D maybe TRBD1 (6 bases). Germline CDR1 is WSHSY and CDR2 is SAAADI. V was clipped by 0 bases and J by 1 base, with 15 bases between them. The CDR3 totals 17 residues. CDR3 protein: CASSESTGQTLNYGYTF. For the CDR3, the DNA is TGCGCCAGCAGTGAGTCGACCGGACAGACTCTTAACTATGGCTACACCTTC.